This TCR beta chain came from a study of human T cells and chemical hapten exposure. Time point described: patch test 1, 2 weeks after DPC sensitization. The treatment was: therapeutic diphenylcyclopropenone sensitization with weekly scalp DPC. MiXCR, run by TCRdb on the RACE reads, gives a single entry per CDR3 protein. The sample has approximately 340,000 distinct CDR3 sequences, 6% to 8.5% seen once; the top ten hold approximately 8%. J gave up 0 bases and V 6 bases, and 7 bases lay outside the gene matches. Germline V gene sequence: CDR1 DFQATT, CDR2 SNEGSKA (reference sequence). The CDR3 contains 14 residues. This clonotype has ten or more counts.

The J gene is TRBJ1-1, the V gene TRBV20-1; 7 bases match TRBD1. This clonotype was obtained from a woman aged 18 to 35 with alopecia areata. Some clones in this sample may be carry-over from other donors' samples. Sequencing used whole blood, obtained in connection with sensitization to the hapten diphenylcyclopropenone (DPC). CDR3 DNA sequence: TGCAGTGCCCCCAAAGGACAGGTGAACACTGAAGCTTTCTTT. Its translation: CSAPKGQVNTEAFF.